One sample yielded the 8 T cell receptor beta chains listed below, sequenced in a study of blood T cells in healthy people across ages. Using a J-beta primer mix together with a sample-barcoded 5' primer, a second PCR was run for roughly 6 to 11 cycles. TCRdb fed the 5' RACE reads into MiXCR, producing one record per CDR3 protein. The sample holds 650,000 to 700,000 distinct CDR3 sequences; approximately 29% are singletons and the top ten take 15% to 17%. Sequencing input: blood. The receptors shown here come from a woman aged 80 or over in good health.

This clonotype was counted at least ten times. CDR3 protein: CASSLGTTEAFF. The CDR3 region has the DNA TGTGCCAGCAGCCTGGGGACTACTGAAGCTTTCTTT. J is TRBJ1-1 and V is TRBV12-3 or TRBV12-4, with TRBD1 as a possible D gene (5 bases). V lost 6 bases to trimming and J lost 5 bases, with 10 bases between them. The CDR3 contains 12 residues.

This clonotype was seen many times. The V call is TRBV2, the J call TRBJ1-2, with D uncertain. Germline CDR1 and CDR2: SNHLY and FYNNEI. V dropped 6 bases and J dropped 0 bases, with 11 bases sitting between them. The CDR3 length is 14 residues. CDR3 in amino acids: CASREGKANYGYTF. CDR3 nucleotides: TGTGCCAGCAGAGAGGGTAAAGCTAACTATGGCTACACCTTC.

Worth noting for this clonotype: A much larger clone is a single base away; this may be a read error. The chain combines TRBV20-1 with TRBJ2-1, with 9 bases aligning to TRBD2. The J call is doubtful: the DNA matches TRBJ2-7 better. The CDR3 length is 15 residues. The germline V gene encodes CDR1 DFQATT and CDR2 SNEGSKA (reference sequence). The CDR3: CSARDAGGGYNEQYF. The CDR3 DNA reads as TGCAGTGCTAGAGATGCGGGAGGGGGCTACAATGAGCAGTACTTC.

This clonotype was seen more than once but under ten times. The chain employs TRBV6-5 and TRBJ1-2; 10 bases align to TRBD1. J was trimmed by 7 bases and V by 5 bases; bases with no gene match: 10. CDR1 and CDR2 (germline): MNHEY, SVGAGI. The CDR3 loop spans 15 amino acids. CDR3 nucleotide sequence: TGTGCCAGCAGTATCCTGACAGGGGGCAGGAGTGGCTACACCTTC. It yields the protein CASSILTGGRSGYTF.

V usage is TRBV6-2 or TRBV6-3 and J usage is TRBJ1-1; possible D gene TRBD1, 6 bases. CDR1 is MNHEY and CDR2 is SVGEGT in the germline V gene. Trimming stripped 8 bases from V and 1 base from J, with 11 bases between. CDR3 length equals 13 residues. CDR3 sequence reads: CASGYRENTEAFF. DNA of the CDR3: TGTGCCAGCGGATACAGGGAGAACACTGAAGCTTTCTTT.

Many counts were recorded for this clonotype. The rearrangement links TRBV5-1 to TRBJ2-7; 8 bases map to TRBD2. Germline CDR1 reads SGHRS; CDR2 reads YFSETQ. CDR3 length: 13 amino acids. After removal of 4 bases from V and 7 bases from J, the junction contained 7 bases not matched to a gene. The CDR3 region is CASSPAGGVEQYF. Written as DNA, the CDR3 is TGCGCCAGCAGCCCCGCCGGGGGGGTAGAGCAGTACTTC.

This clonotype was detected ten times or more. The chain recombines TRBV29-1 with TRBJ1-1; no clear D gene. CDR1 and CDR2 from the germline V gene are SQVTM and ANQGSEA. This CDR3 has 13 amino acids. The V end was cut by 0 bases, the J end by 4 bases, with 9 bases between. The CDR3 sequence: CSVEDTRGTEAFF. The CDR3 nucleotides read TGCAGCGTTGAAGATACCCGCGGCACTGAAGCTTTCTTT.

The genes are TRBV6-1 and TRBJ1-5; TRBD1 agrees at 8 bases. J gave up 1 base and V 4 bases, and 6 bases lay outside the gene matches. The V gene's germline CDR1 is MNHNS and CDR2 SASEGT. The CDR3 is made up of 16 amino acids. The CDR3 region is CASSAVTGGSNQPQHF. Here the CDR3 DNA reads TGTGCCAGCAGTGCGGTAACAGGGGGGAGCAATCAGCCCCAGCATTTT.